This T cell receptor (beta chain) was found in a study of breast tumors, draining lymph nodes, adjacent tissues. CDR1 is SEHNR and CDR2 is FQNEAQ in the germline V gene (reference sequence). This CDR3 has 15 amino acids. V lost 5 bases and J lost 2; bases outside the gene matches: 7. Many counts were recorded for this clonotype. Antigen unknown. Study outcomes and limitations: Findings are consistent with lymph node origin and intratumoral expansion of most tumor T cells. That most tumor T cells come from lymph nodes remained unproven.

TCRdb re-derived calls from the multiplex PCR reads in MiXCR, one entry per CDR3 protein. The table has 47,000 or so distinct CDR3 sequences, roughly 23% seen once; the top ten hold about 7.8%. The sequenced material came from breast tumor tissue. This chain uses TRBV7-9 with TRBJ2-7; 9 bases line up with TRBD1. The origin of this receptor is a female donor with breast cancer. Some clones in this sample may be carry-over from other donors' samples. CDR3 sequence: CASSRGTGYTYEQYF. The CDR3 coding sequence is TGTGCCAGCAGCAGGGGGACAGGGTACACCTACGAGCAGTACTTC.